A selection of T cell receptor beta chains follows, all from one sample in a study of CD8+ T cells in alopecia areata. The assay was immunoSEQ multiplex PCR, and TCRdb's table has in-frame clones only and misses some. The table records approximately 45,000 clones, around 71% of them present only once. The sample consisted of CD8+ T cells sorted from blood, taken at week 4, from a patient treated with tofacitinib. These receptors were obtained from a human donor with alopecia areata. Both conserved end residues are part of each CDR3. D genes are given only for firm matches. The size field is filled for only some rows; it gives once, few, many or a size class.

clone size,V gene,J gene,D gene,CDR3 protein,CDR3 DNA
NA,TRBV2,TRBJ2-7,TRBD1,CASLTGGESYEQYF,TGTGCCAGTCTAACAGGGGGCGAGTCCTACGAGCAGTACTTC
few,TRBV29-1,TRBJ1-2,NA,CSVAVPDGDYGYTF,TGCAGCGTTGCCGTCCCGGACGGAGACTATGGCTACACCTTC
NA,TRBV4-3,TRBJ2-7,NA,CASSQDNSGRLGQYF,TGCGCCAGCAGCCAAGATAATAGCGGCAGACTAGGGCAGTACTTC
NA,TRBV29-1,TRBJ2-3,TRBD2,CSRRAGGTDTQYF,TGCAGCCGACGAGCGGGGGGAACAGATACGCAGTATTTT
NA,TRBV29-1,TRBJ2-7,TRBD1,CSVRDRNYEQYF,TGCAGCGTGAGGGACAGGAACTACGAGCAGTACTTC
NA,TRBV28,TRBJ2-3,NA,CASSKGRSTDTQYF,TGTGCCAGCAGTAAGGGACGGAGCACAGATACGCAGTATTTT
NA,TRBV23-1,TRBJ1-2,NA,CASSVIRVGYGYTF,TGCGCCAGCAGTGTGATCAGGGTGGGCTATGGCTACACCTTC
once,TRBV15,TRBJ2-2,NA,CATSKDTGELFF,TGTGCCACCAGCAAGGACACCGGGGAGCTGTTTTTT
NA,TRBV7-2,TRBJ2-1,NA,CASSLGMGRNEQFF,TGTGCCAGCAGCTTAGGTATGGGGCGGAATGAGCAGTTCTTC
NA,TRBV29-1,TRBJ2-7,NA,CSVAGAEGFYEQYF,TGCAGCGTTGCGGGGGCGGAGGGATTCTACGAGCAGTACTTC
NA,TRBV19,TRBJ1-5,NA,CASSIEAAYSNQPQHF,TGTGCCAGTAGTATAGAAGCAGCTTATAGCAATCAGCCCCAGCATTTT
NA,TRBV14,TRBJ2-1,NA,CASSQDLSGTILGYNEQFF,TGTGCCAGCAGCCAAGATCTAAGCGGAACTATTCTCGGGTACAATGAGCAGTTCTTC
NA,TRBV19,TRBJ1-2,NA,CASTFGEGVGGYTF,TGTGCCAGTACCTTCGGCGAGGGGGTAGGAGGCTACACCTTC
few,TRBV5-4,TRBJ2-7,NA,CASSWGLPSYEQYF,TGTGCCAGCAGCTGGGGACTGCCCTCCTACGAGCAGTACTTC
NA,TRBV29-1,TRBJ1-1,TRBD1,CSAGTGVTEAFF,TGCAGCGCCGGGACAGGGGTCACTGAAGCTTTCTTT
few,TRBV30,TRBJ1-2,TRBD1,CAWSGGQGGGYTF,TGTGCCTGGAGTGGCGGACAGGGCGGCGGCTACACCTTC
few,TRBV7-2,TRBJ2-2,TRBD1,CASSLGTGLRPGELFF,TGTGCCAGCAGCTTAGGGACAGGGCTGCGGCCCGGGGAGCTGTTTTTT
once,TRBV29-1,TRBJ2-7,NA,CSVGPANYEQYF,TGCAGCGTTGGGCCGGCGAACTACGAGCAGTACTTC
NA,TRBV4-3,TRBJ2-1,TRBD2,CASSHNPTTSGGARVNEQFF,TGCGCCAGCAGCCATAATCCCACGACTAGCGGGGGGGCGAGGGTAAATGAGCAGTTCTTC
NA,TRBV27,TRBJ2-5,NA,CASSAGAGETQYF,TGTGCCAGCAGTGCCGGGGCGGGAGAGACCCAGTACTTC
NA,TRBV13,TRBJ2-5,TRBD1,CASTRGREETQYF,TGTGCCAGCACCAGGGGGCGAGAAGAGACCCAGTACTTC
NA,TRBV7-2,TRBJ2-5,TRBD1,CASSLDRGVNGVETQYF,TGTGCCAGCAGCTTAGACAGGGGCGTGAATGGAGTAGAGACCCAGTACTTC
few,TRBV29-1,TRBJ2-7,TRBD2,CSATSGGEREQYF,TGCAGCGCTACTAGCGGGGGAGAACGTGAGCAGTACTTC
few,TRBV12-5,TRBJ1-1,NA,CASGLVDNTEAFF,TGTGCTAGTGGTTTGGTGGATAACACTGAAGCTTTCTTT
NA,TRBV6-5,TRBJ2-7,NA,CASSYSGTSYEQYF,TGTGCCAGCAGTTACTCGGGGACCTCCTACGAGCAGTACTTC
NA,TRBV2,TRBJ2-1,NA,CASSGIKNSYNEQFF,TGTGCCAGCAGCGGGATAAAGAACTCCTACAATGAGCAGTTCTTC
NA,TRBV30,TRBJ2-7,TRBD1,CASSAGGLYEQYF,TGTGCCTCTTCGGCAGGGGGCCTCTACGAGCAGTACTTC
NA,TRBV9,TRBJ2-4,TRBD1,CASSPQDRQWENIQYF,TGTGCCAGCAGCCCTCAGGACAGGCAGTGGGAGAACATTCAGTACTTC
NA,TRBV28,TRBJ2-1,NA,CASRLDRIYNEQFF,TGTGCCAGCAGACTCGACAGAATATACAATGAGCAGTTCTTC
NA,TRBV4-3,TRBJ2-7,TRBD1,CASSQVWDREREQYF,TGCGCCAGCAGCCAAGTGTGGGACAGGGAACGGGAGCAGTACTTC